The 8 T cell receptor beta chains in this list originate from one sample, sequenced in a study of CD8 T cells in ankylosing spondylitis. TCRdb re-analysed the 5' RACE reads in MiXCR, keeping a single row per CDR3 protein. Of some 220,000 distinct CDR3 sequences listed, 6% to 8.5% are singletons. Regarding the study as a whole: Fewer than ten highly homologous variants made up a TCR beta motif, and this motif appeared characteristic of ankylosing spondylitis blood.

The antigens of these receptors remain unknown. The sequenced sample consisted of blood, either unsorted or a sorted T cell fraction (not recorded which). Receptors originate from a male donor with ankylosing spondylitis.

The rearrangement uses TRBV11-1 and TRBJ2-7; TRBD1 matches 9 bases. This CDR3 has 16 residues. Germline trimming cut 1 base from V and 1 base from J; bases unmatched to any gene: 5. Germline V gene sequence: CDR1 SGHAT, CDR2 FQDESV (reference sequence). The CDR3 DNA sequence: TGTGCCAGCAGCTTAGTGGGACAGGGAGAATCCTACGAGCAGTACTTC. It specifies CASSLVGQGESYEQYF.

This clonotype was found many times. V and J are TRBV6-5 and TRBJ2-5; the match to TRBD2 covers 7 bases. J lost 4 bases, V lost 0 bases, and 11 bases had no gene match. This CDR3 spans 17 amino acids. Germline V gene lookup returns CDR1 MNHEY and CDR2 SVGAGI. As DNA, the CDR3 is TGTGCCAGCAGTTACTCGGAACCCAGCGGGGAAGGAGAGACCCAGTACTTC. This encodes CASSYSEPSGEGETQYF.

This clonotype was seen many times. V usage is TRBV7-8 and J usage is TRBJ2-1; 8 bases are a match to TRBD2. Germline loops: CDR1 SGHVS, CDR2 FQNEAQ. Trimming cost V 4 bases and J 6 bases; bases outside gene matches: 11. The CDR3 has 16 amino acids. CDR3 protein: CASSSTGLAQGNEQFF. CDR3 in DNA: TGTGCCAGCAGCTCTACTGGACTAGCACAGGGCAATGAGCAGTTCTTC.

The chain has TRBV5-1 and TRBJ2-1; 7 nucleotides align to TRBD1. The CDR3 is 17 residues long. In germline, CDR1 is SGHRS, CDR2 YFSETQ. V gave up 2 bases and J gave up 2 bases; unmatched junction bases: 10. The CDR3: CASSFLAQGSPYNEQFF. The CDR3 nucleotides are TGCGCCAGCAGCTTCCTGGCACAGGGGAGTCCCTACAATGAGCAGTTCTTC.

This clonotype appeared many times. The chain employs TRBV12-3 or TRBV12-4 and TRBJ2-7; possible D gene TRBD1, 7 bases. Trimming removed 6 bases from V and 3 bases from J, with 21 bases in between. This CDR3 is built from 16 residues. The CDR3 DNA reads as TGTGCCAGCAGCCCCAGGTCGGGCAGGGGGGACTACGAGCAGTACTTC. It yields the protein CASSPRSGRGDYEQYF.

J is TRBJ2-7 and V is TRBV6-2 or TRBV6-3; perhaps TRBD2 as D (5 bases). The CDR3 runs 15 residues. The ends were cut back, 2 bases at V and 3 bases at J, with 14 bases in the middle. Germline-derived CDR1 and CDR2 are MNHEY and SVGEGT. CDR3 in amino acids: CASSYSRKSGYEQYF. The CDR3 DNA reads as TGTGCCAGCAGTTACAGTCGAAAGAGCGGCTACGAGCAGTACTTC.

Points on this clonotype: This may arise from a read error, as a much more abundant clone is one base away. The CDR3 protein is CASSLLGVRCEKLFF. In nucleotides, the CDR3 is TGTGCCAGCAGTTTATTAGGGGTTCGTTGTGAAAAACTGTTTTTT. The V call is TRBV27, the J call TRBJ1-4; a possible D gene is TRBD1 (5 bases). Trimming removed 1 base from V and 7 bases from J, with 13 bases in between. Germline V gene data show CDR1 as MNHEY and CDR2 as SMNVEV (reference sequence). The CDR3 is 15 residues long.

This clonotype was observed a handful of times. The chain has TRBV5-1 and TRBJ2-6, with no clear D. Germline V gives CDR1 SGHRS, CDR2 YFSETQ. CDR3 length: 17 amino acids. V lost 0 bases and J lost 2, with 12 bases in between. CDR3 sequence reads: CASSLEAISPGANVLTF. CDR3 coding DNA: TGCGCCAGCAGCTTGGAGGCCATCTCCCCTGGGGCCAACGTCCTGACTTTC.